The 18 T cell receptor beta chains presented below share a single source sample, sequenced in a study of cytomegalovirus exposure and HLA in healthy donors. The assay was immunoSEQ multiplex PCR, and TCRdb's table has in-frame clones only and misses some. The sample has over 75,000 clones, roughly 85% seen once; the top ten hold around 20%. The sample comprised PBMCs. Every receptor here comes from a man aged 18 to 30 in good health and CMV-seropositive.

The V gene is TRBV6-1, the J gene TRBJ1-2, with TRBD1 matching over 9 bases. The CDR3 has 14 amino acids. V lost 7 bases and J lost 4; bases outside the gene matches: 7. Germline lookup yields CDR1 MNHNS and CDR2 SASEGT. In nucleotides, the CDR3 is TGTGCCAGCACGGGACAGGGAAGTTCCTATGGCTACACCTTC. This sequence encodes CASTGQGSSYGYTF.

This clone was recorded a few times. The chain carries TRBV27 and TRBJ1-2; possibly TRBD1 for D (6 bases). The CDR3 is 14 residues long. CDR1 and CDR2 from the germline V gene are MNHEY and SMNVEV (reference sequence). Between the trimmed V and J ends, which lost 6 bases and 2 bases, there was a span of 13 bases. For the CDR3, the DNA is TGTGCCAGCAGCCCCGGGACAATGAACTATGGCTACACCTTC. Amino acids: CASSPGTMNYGYTF.

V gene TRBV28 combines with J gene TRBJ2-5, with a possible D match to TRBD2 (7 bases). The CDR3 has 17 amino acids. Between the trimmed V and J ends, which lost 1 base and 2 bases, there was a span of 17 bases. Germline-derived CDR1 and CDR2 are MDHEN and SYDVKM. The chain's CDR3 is CASSLSRGLAYQETQYF. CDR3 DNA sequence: TGTGCCAGCAGTTTATCGCGGGGGCTAGCGTATCAAGAGACCCAGTACTTC.

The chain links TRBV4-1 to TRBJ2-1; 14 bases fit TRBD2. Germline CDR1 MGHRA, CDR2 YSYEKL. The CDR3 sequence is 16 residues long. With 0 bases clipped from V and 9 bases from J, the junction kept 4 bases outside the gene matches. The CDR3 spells CASSQEWTSGRSEQFF. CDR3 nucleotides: TGCGCCAGCAGCCAAGAATGGACTAGCGGGAGGTCTGAGCAGTTCTTC.

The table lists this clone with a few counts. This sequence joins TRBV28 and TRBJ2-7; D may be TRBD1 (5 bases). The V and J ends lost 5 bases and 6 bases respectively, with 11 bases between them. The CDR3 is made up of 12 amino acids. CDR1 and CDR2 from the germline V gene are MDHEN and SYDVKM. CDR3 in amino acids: CASSPQGAEQYV. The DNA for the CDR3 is TGTGCCAGCAGTCCCCAAGGGGCCGAGCAGTACGTC.

CDR3 residues: CASSLDSRTYNEQFF. CDR3 DNA: TGTGCCAGCAGCTTGGATTCGAGGACCTACAATGAGCAGTTCTTC. V is TRBV5-4 and J is TRBJ2-1; D unclear. The CDR3 length is 15 residues. V shed 0 bases and J shed 2 bases, with 9 bases lying between them. CDR1 and CDR2 (germline): SGHNT, YYREEE (reference sequence).

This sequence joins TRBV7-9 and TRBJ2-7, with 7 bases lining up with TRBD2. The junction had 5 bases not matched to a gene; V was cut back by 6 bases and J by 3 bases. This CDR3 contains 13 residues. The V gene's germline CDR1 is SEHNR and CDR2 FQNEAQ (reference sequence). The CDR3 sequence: CASSYGGGYEQYV. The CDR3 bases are TGTGCCAGCAGTTATGGCGGGGGCTACGAGCAGTACGTC.

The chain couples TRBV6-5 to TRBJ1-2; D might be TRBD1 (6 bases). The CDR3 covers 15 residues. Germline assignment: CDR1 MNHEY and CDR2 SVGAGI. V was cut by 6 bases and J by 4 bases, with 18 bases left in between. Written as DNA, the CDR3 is TGTGCCAGCAGCCCTCTTGGTGCAGGGGCCTATGGCTACACCTTC. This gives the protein CASSPLGAGAYGYTF.

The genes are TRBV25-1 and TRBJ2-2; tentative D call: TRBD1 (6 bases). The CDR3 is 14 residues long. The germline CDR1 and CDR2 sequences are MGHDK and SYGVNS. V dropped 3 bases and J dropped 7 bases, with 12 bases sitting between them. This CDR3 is CASSDNRDFGELFF. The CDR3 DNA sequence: TGTGCCAGCAGTGACAACAGGGATTTCGGGGAGCTGTTTTTT.

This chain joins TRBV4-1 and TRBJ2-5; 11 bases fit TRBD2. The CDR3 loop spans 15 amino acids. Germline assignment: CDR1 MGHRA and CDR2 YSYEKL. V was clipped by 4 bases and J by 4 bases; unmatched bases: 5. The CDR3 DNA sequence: TGCGCCAGCAGCCTTGTAGCGGGAGGGGGAGAGACCCAGTACTTC. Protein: CASSLVAGGGETQYF.

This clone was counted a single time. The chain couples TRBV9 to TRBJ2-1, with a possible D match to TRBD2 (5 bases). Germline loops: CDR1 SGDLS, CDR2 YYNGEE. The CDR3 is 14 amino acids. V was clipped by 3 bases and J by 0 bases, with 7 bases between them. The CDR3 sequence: CASSAGSSYNEQFF. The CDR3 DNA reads TGTGCCAGCAGCGCGGGGAGCTCCTACAATGAGCAGTTCTTC.

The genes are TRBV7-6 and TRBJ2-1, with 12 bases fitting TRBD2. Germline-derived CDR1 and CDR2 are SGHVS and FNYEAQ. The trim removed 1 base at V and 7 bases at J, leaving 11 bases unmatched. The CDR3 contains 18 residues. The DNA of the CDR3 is TGTGCCAGCAGCTTAGGGACTAGCGGGGCCCTACGTGGGAATGAGCAGTTCTTC. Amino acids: CASSLGTSGALRGNEQFF.

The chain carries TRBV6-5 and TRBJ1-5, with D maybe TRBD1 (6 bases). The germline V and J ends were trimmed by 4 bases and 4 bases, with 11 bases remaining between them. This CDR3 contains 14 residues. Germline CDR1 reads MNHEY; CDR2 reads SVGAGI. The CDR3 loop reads CASSSTGINQPQHF. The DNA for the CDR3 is TGTGCCAGCAGTTCTACAGGGATAAATCAGCCCCAGCATTTT.

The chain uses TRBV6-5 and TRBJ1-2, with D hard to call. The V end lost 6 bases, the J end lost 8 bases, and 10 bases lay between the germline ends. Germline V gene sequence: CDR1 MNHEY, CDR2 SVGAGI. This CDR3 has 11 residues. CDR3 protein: CASRRGFGYTF. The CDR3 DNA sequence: TGTGCCAGCAGGAGAGGGTTCGGCTACACCTTC.

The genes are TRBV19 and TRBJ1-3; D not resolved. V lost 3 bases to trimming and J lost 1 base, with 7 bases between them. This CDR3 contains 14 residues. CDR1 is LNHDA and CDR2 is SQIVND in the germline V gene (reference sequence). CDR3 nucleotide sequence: TGTGCCAGTAGTATGGGAGGTTCTGGAAACACCATATATTTT. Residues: CASSMGGSGNTIYF.

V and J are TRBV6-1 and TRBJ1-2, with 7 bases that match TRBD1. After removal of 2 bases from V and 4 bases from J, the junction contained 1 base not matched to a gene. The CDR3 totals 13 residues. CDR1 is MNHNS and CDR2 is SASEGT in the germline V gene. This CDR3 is CASSEQGGYGYTF. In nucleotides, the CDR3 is TGTGCCAGCAGTGAACAGGGGGGCTATGGCTACACCTTC.

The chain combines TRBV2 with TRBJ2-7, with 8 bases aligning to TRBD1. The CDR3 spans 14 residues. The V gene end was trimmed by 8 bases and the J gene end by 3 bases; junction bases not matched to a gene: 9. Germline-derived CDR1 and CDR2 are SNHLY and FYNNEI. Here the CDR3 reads CASGQGMLSYEQYF. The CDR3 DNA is TGTGCCAGCGGACAGGGAATGTTAAGCTACGAGCAGTACTTC.

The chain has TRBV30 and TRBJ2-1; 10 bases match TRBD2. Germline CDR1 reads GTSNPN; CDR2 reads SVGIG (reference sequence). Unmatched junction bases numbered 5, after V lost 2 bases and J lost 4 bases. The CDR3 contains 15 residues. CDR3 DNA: TGTGCCTGGAGTCCTAGCGGGAGTGGGTACAATGAGCAGTTCTTC. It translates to CAWSPSGSGYNEQFF.